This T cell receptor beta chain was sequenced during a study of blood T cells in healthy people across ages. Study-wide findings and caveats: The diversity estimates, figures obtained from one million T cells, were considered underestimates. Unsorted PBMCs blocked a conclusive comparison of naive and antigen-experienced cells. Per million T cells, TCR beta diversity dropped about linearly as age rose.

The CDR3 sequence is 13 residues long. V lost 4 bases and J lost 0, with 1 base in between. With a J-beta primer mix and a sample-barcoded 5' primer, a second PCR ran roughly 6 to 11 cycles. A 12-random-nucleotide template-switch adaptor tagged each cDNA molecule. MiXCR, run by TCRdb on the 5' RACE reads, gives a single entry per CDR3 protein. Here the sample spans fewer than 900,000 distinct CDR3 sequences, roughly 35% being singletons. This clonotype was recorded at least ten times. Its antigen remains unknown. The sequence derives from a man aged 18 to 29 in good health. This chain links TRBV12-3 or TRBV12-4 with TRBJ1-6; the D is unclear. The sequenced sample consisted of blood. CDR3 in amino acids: CASSSSYNSPLHF. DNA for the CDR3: TGTGCCAGCAGTTCCTCCTATAATTCACCCCTCCACTTT.